The 32 T cell receptor beta chains in this list originate from one sample, sequenced in a study of blood T cell repertoires in COVID-19. Data came from immunoSEQ multiplex PCR; TCRdb stores just in-frame clones and leaves some out. The sample has some 200,000 clones; roughly 84% are singletons. Input material: peripheral blood. All receptors come from a woman aged 25 to 39 who had recovered from COVID-19.

CDR3 amino acids: CASSLETGEAFF. For the CDR3, the DNA is TGTGCCAGCAGCTTGGAGACAGGAGAAGCTTTCTTT. The chain links TRBV5-6 to TRBJ1-1; perhaps TRBD1 as D (6 bases). This CDR3 contains 12 residues. The V gene's germline CDR1 is SGHDT and CDR2 YYEEEE. V was clipped by 0 bases and J by 8 bases, with 8 bases between them. The full variable domain, with the rest looked up from reference TRBV5-6 and TRBJ1-1, is DAGVTQSPTHLIKTRGQQVTLRCSPKSGHDTVSWYQQALGQGPQFIFQYYEEEERQRGNFPDRFSGHQFPNYSSELNVNALLLGDSALYLCASSLETGEAFFGQGTRLTVV.

The genes are TRBV4-1 and TRBJ2-7; TRBD2 matches at 13 bases. The CDR3 is 16 amino acids. The junction had 6 bases not matched to a gene; V was cut back by 4 bases and J by 3 bases. Germline values: CDR1 MGHRA, CDR2 YSYEKL. For the CDR3, the DNA is TGCGCCAGCAGCCTCGGGACTAGCGGGATAGTCTACGAGCAGTACTTC. It translates to CASSLGTSGIVYEQYF.

The gene calls are TRBV11-3 and TRBJ2-6, with a weak D call TRBD2 (7 bases). Trimming took off 1 base at V and 0 bases at J, with 10 bases between the two ends. Germline V CDR1 and CDR2: SGHNT, YENEEA. This CDR3 has 17 residues. CDR3 sequence: CASSLGRGRSGANVLTF. The CDR3 bases are TGTGCCAGCAGCTTAGGGCGGGGGCGCTCTGGGGCCAACGTCCTGACTTTC. Full variable domain (outside the CDR3, taken from reference TRBV11-3 and TRBJ2-6): EAGVVQSPRYKIIEKKQPVAFWCNPISGHNTLYWYLQNLGQGPELLIRYENEEAVDDSQLPKDRFSAERLKGVDSTLKIQPAELGDSAVYLCASSLGRGRSGANVLTFGAGSRLTVL.

The chain joins TRBV6-1 to TRBJ1-5, with D possibly matching TRBD1 (5 bases). Germline V gene data show CDR1 as MNHNS and CDR2 as SASEGT. The length of the CDR3 is 18 residues. V was clipped by 4 bases and J by 1 base, with 20 bases between them. The CDR3 here is CASSARPTGGMSNQPQHF. CDR3 bases: TGTGCCAGCAGTGCAAGGCCAACGGGGGGTATGAGCAATCAGCCCCAGCATTTT.

The chain recombines TRBV4-1 with TRBJ2-2; TRBD2 matches at 8 bases. The CDR3 covers 16 residues. V lost 0 bases, J lost 8 bases, and 8 bases stayed unmatched. CDR1 and CDR2 from the germline V gene are MGHRA and YSYEKL. The CDR3 sequence: CASSQELSGRTGELFF. CDR3 sequence (DNA): TGCGCCAGCAGCCAAGAACTAAGCGGGAGAACAGGGGAGCTGTTTTTT.

The chain couples TRBV7-9 to TRBJ1-4; TRBD1 matches at 8 bases. The CDR3 totals 14 residues. Germline V gene sequence: CDR1 SEHNR, CDR2 FQNEAQ (reference sequence). V was pared by 3 bases and J by 6 bases, with 3 bases of the junction left unmatched. The CDR3 DNA reads as TGTGCCAGCAGCTTTCAGGGGGCGGATGAAAAACTGTTTTTT. Translated: CASSFQGADEKLFF. The full variable domain, its missing parts supplied by reference TRBV7-9 and TRBJ1-4, is DTGVSQNPRHKITKRGQNVTFRCDPISEHNRLYWYRQTLGQGPEFLTYFQNEAQLEKSRLLSDRFSAERPKGSFSTLEIQRTEQGDSAMYLCASSFQGADEKLFFGSGTQLSVL.

The J gene is TRBJ1-2, the V gene TRBV12-3 or TRBV12-4; the D is unclear. The CDR3 has 13 amino acids. V dropped 2 bases and J dropped 4 bases, with 8 bases sitting between them. CDR3 residues: CASSLSEIYGYTF. The CDR3 DNA follows: TGTGCCAGCAGTTTATCTGAGATCTATGGCTACACCTTC.

The CDR3 DNA reads TGCGCCAGCAGCTTACAGGGGGATATTAGACAAGAGACCCAGTACTTC. The encoded protein is CASSLQGDIRQETQYF. The V call is TRBV5-1, the J call TRBJ2-5, with 8 bases lining up with TRBD1. The CDR3 sequence is 16 residues long. The V segment lost 2 bases and the J segment 2 bases; nucleotides outside the gene matches: 8. In germline, CDR1 is SGHRS, CDR2 YFSETQ.

V gene TRBV7-3 combines with J gene TRBJ2-3, with unresolved D. Trimming shortened V by 5 bases and J by 4 bases, and 13 bases separated the two germline ends. This CDR3 has 14 amino acids. CDR1 SGHTA and CDR2 FQGTGA come from the germline V gene. The CDR3 loop reads CASSPGTTSDTQYF. The CDR3 DNA sequence: TGTGCCAGCAGCCCGGGTACTACATCAGATACGCAGTATTTT.

This clone was picked up one time. The V call is TRBV4-2, the J call TRBJ2-1, with D maybe TRBD2 (7 bases). Trimming stripped 4 bases from V and 4 bases from J, with 14 bases between. Germline CDR1 is LGHNA and CDR2 is YNFKEQ. The CDR3 totals 15 residues. The CDR3 bases are TGTGCCAGCAGCCCCTCTAGGGGGGGGTACAATGAGCAGTTCTTC. Translated: CASSPSRGGYNEQFF.

This rearrangement joins TRBV5-1 to TRBJ2-5, with D tentatively TRBD1 (6 bases). The germline V and J ends were trimmed by 7 bases and 2 bases, with 9 bases remaining between them. Germline values: CDR1 SGHRS, CDR2 YFSETQ. The CDR3 length is 12 residues. The CDR3 loop is CASQQGQETQYF. CDR3 DNA: TGCGCCAGCCAGCAGGGGCAAGAGACCCAGTACTTC. Using reference TRBV5-1 and TRBJ2-5 for the parts outside the CDR3, the full variable domain is KAGVTQTPRYLIKTRGQQVTLSCSPISGHRSVSWYQQTPGQGLQFLFEYFSETQRNKGNFPGRFSGRQFSNSRSEMNVSTLELGDSALYLCASQQGQETQYFGPGTRLLVL.

This clone was detected once. This chain uses TRBV27 with TRBJ2-7; 7 bases are a match to TRBD1. V shed 3 bases, J shed 2 bases, and the junction held 7 bases outside the gene matches. Germline V gene data show CDR1 as MNHEY and CDR2 as SMNVEV (reference sequence). This CDR3 comprises 15 residues. The CDR3 DNA reads as TGTGCCAGCAGTTTCCGAGACAGGGCCACCTACGAGCAGTACTTC. Translation gives CASSFRDRATYEQYF.

The chain recombines TRBV24-1 with TRBJ2-1; 15 nucleotides agree with TRBD2. The CDR3 totals 20 residues. Losses at the gene ends were 3 bases for V and 4 bases for J; bases not matched to a gene: 12. Per germline, CDR1 KGHDR and CDR2 SFDVKD. CDR3 amino acids: CATSDPGLAGGRGLYNEQFF. CDR3 DNA: TGTGCCACCAGTGATCCGGGACTAGCGGGAGGAAGGGGGCTTTACAATGAGCAGTTCTTC.

A word on this clone: The germline gene is not matched at one end of the junction; a read error may be the cause. The gene calls are TRBV6-5 and TRBJ1-1, with 8 positions matching TRBD1. From germline, CDR1 is MNHEY and CDR2 SVGAGI. There are 13 residues in the CDR3. The CDR3 DNA is TGTGCCAGCTCACTGGACAGGGACACGGAAGCTTTCTTT. Protein sequence: CASSLDRDTEAFF.

The rearrangement uses TRBV2 and TRBJ2-7; 8 nucleotides agree with TRBD1. Looked up from germline, CDR1 is SNHLY and CDR2 is FYNNEI. J gave up 5 bases and V 0 bases, and 12 bases lay outside the gene matches. This CDR3 has 17 residues. CDR3 coding DNA: TGTGCCAGCAGTGAAGCAGGCCCCCGACAGGGGCGGGACGAGCAGTACTTC. It is translated as CASSEAGPRQGRDEQYF.

This chain uses TRBV18 with TRBJ2-3; 8 nucleotides align to TRBD2. The CDR3 runs to 14 residues. J was trimmed by 5 bases and V by 11 bases; bases with no gene match: 12. Looked up from germline, CDR1 is KGHSH and CDR2 is LQKENI. The CDR3 loop is CAGRPGGSGDTQYF. The CDR3 coding sequence is TGTGCCGGCCGCCCGGGAGGGAGCGGAGATACGCAGTATTTT.

Only a few counts were recorded for this clone. This CDR3 reads CASSLNRRYSGNTIYF. As DNA, the CDR3 is TGTGCCAGCAGTTTAAATCGGAGATACTCTGGAAACACCATATATTTT. The chain carries TRBV28 and TRBJ1-3; D remains unclear. Deletions cut 2 bases from V and 0 bases from J, with 11 bases between. There are 16 residues in the CDR3. Germline CDR1 reads MDHEN; CDR2 reads SYDVKM. The full variable domain, completed using reference TRBV28 and TRBJ1-3, is DVKVTQSSRYLVKRTGEKVFLECVQDMDHENMFWYRQDPGLGLRLIYFSYDVKMKEKGDIPEGYSVSREKKERFSLILESASTNQTSMYLCASSLNRRYSGNTIYFGEGSWLTVV.

This chain joins TRBV25-1 and TRBJ1-2; D is perhaps TRBD1 (5 bases). CDR1 and CDR2 (germline): MGHDK, SYGVNS. V lost 3 bases, J lost 2 bases, and 7 bases lay in between. The CDR3 sequence is 13 residues long. The DNA of the CDR3 is TGTGCCAGCAGTGAGGGGGGGAACTATGGCTACACCTTC. This codes for CASSEGGNYGYTF.

The J gene is TRBJ2-7, the V gene TRBV7-3; weak D call: TRBD1 (5 bases). Germline V gene lookup returns CDR1 SGHTA and CDR2 FQGTGA. V was shortened by 2 bases and J by 3 bases, with 17 bases between the two germline ends. The CDR3 consists of 16 residues. This CDR3 reads CASSLFILQEYYEQYF. DNA of the CDR3: TGTGCCAGCAGCTTATTTATACTACAGGAGTACTACGAGCAGTACTTC.

The V and J genes are TRBV24-1 and TRBJ2-5, with D tentatively TRBD2 (5 bases). Per the germline V gene, CDR1 is KGHDR and CDR2 is SFDVKD. The CDR3 sequence is 15 residues long. Deletions cut 4 bases from V and 1 base from J, with 12 bases between. Here the CDR3 DNA reads TGTGCCACCAGTGACCAGACTACGGCCCAAGAGACCCAGTACTTC. Its protein is CATSDQTTAQETQYF.

This clone was counted once. The DNA for the CDR3 is TGTGCCAGCAGCTTGCGGCGGGAGGGCCGTAACACCGGGGAGCTGTTTTTT. It specifies CASSLRREGRNTGELFF. The chain employs TRBV5-4 and TRBJ2-2; 9 positions match TRBD2. CDR3 length: 17 residues. Germline V gene sequence: CDR1 SGHNT, CDR2 YYREEE (reference sequence). V lost 1 base, J lost 2 bases, and 6 bases stayed unmatched. The full variable domain, with the rest looked up from reference TRBV5-4 and TRBJ2-2, is ETGVTQSPTHLIKTRGQQVTLRCSSQSGHNTVSWYQQALGQGPQFIFQYYREEENGRGNFPPRFSGLQFPNYSSELNVNALELDDSALYLCASSLRREGRNTGELFFGEGSRLTVL.

The CDR3 protein is CASRSVTGGLYEQYF. The CDR3 DNA follows: TGCGCCAGCAGATCGGTAACGGGAGGTTTATACGAGCAGTACTTC. The V gene is TRBV4-1, the J gene TRBJ2-7; 7 bases match TRBD2. The ends lost 6 bases at V and 4 bases at J; junction bases unmatched: 12. There are 15 residues in the CDR3. Germline values: CDR1 MGHRA, CDR2 YSYEKL.

The CDR3 bases are TGTGCCAGTAGTGATGCGACTAGCGGGAGCCGGCTGGAGACCCAGTACTTC. Amino acids: CASSDATSGSRLETQYF. The rearrangement links TRBV19 to TRBJ2-5; 12 bases agree with TRBD2. Looked up from germline, CDR1 is LNHDA and CDR2 is SQIVND (reference sequence). The CDR3 loop spans 17 amino acids. V was clipped by 5 bases and J by 5 bases; unmatched bases: 12.

J is TRBJ2-5 and V is TRBV7-9; no clear D gene. Looked up from germline, CDR1 is SEHNR and CDR2 is FQNEAQ (reference sequence). The germline V and J ends were trimmed by 1 base and 2 bases, with 5 bases remaining between them. The CDR3 covers 13 residues. The CDR3 nucleotides are TGTGCCAGCAGCTTAGTCGGGCAAGAGACCCAGTACTTC. This encodes CASSLVGQETQYF.

The rearrangement links TRBV6-5 to TRBJ1-1, with TRBD1 matching over 8 bases. The CDR3 sequence is 15 residues long. The J segment lost 0 bases and the V segment lost 7 bases, leaving 7 bases of the junction unmatched. Germline V gene lookup returns CDR1 MNHEY and CDR2 SVGAGI. CDR3 protein: CASTPRTGLNTEAFF. As DNA, the CDR3 is TGTGCCAGCACCCCCCGGACAGGGTTGAACACTGAAGCTTTCTTT.

The chain has TRBV6-5 and TRBJ1-5, with TRBD1 as a possible D gene (5 bases). Germline-derived CDR1 and CDR2 are MNHEY and SVGAGI. V lost 7 bases, J lost 3 bases, and 16 bases lay in between. This CDR3 is built from 15 residues. The CDR3 bases are TGTGCCAGCATTAGAATCCAGGGAAACAATCAGCCCCAGCATTTT. It is translated as CASIRIQGNNQPQHF.

This clone was picked up one time. This chain uses TRBV5-1 with TRBJ2-3; 8 bases match TRBD1. CDR1 and CDR2 (germline): SGHRS, YFSETQ. V was clipped by 4 bases and J by 2 bases; unmatched bases: 9. This CDR3 is 16 amino acids long. CDR3 DNA: TGCGCCAGCAGCCTGGACAGGGCAGATATCACAGATACGCAGTATTTT. Amino acids: CASSLDRADITDTQYF.

V is TRBV5-1 and J is TRBJ1-3, with 9 positions matching TRBD1. Germline trimming cut 0 bases from V and 8 bases from J; bases unmatched to any gene: 0. Germline CDR1 SGHRS, CDR2 YFSETQ. The CDR3 has 13 amino acids. In DNA form, the CDR3 reads TGCGCCAGCAGCTTGGGACAGGGGGACACCATATATTTT. Translating it yields CASSLGQGDTIYF. The whole variable domain, remainder taken from reference TRBV5-1 and TRBJ1-3, is KAGVTQTPRYLIKTRGQQVTLSCSPISGHRSVSWYQQTPGQGLQFLFEYFSETQRNKGNFPGRFSGRQFSNSRSEMNVSTLELGDSALYLCASSLGQGDTIYFGEGSWLTVV.

In its sample, this clone was seen once. CDR3 loop: CASSEYRGYGYTF. The CDR3 DNA is TGCGCCAGCAGTGAGTACAGGGGCTATGGCTACACCTTC. This rearrangement joins TRBV10-1 to TRBJ1-2, with 7 bases aligning to TRBD1. Germline V gives CDR1 WNHNN, CDR2 SYGVQD (reference sequence). V gave up 1 base and J gave up 4 bases; unmatched junction bases: 0. This CDR3 contains 13 residues.

The rearrangement links TRBV5-4 to TRBJ1-1, with D perhaps matching TRBD1 (5 bases). This CDR3 is built from 15 residues. The V gene lost 4 bases and the J gene lost 7 bases, with 20 bases spanning the gap. The germline V gene has CDR1 SGHNT and CDR2 YYREEE (reference sequence). CDR3 protein: CASSPRAGTHLEAFF. The DNA of the CDR3 is TGTGCCAGCAGCCCTAGGGCGGGGACGCACCTTGAAGCTTTCTTT.

J is TRBJ1-3 and V is TRBV28; TRBD1 matches 8 bases. This CDR3 has 15 amino acids. With 10 bases clipped from V and 1 base from J, the junction kept 9 bases outside the gene matches. Per the germline V gene, CDR1 is MDHEN and CDR2 is SYDVKM. The CDR3: CATVPTGASGNTIYF. The DNA for the CDR3 is TGTGCCACCGTACCGACAGGGGCGTCTGGAAACACCATATATTTT.

V usage is TRBV28 and J usage is TRBJ2-1; 10 bases line up with TRBD1. The J segment lost 4 bases and the V segment lost 2 bases, leaving 14 bases of the junction unmatched. Germline V gives CDR1 MDHEN, CDR2 SYDVKM. The CDR3 totals 19 residues. This chain's CDR3 is CASSLPGTGATNIYNEQFF. DNA for the CDR3: TGTGCCAGCAGTTTACCCGGGACAGGGGCAACAAACATTTACAATGAGCAGTTCTTC.